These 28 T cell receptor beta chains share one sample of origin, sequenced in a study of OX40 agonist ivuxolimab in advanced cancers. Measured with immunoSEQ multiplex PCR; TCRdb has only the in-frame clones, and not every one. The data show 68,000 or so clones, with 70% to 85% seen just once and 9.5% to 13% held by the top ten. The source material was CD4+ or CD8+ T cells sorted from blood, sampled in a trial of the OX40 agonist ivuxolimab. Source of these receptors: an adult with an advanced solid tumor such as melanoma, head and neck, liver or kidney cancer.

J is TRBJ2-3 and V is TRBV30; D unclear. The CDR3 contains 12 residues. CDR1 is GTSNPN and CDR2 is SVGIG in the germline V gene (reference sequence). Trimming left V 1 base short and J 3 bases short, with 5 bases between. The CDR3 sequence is CAWSALTDTQYF. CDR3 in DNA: TGTGCCTGGAGTGCCCTTACAGATACGCAGTATTTT.

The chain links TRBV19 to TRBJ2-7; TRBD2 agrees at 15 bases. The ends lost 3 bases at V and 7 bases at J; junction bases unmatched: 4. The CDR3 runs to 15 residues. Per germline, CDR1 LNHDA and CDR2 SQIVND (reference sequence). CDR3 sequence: CASSMGLAGGWEQYF. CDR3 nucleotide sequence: TGTGCCAGTAGTATGGGACTAGCGGGAGGATGGGAGCAGTACTTC.

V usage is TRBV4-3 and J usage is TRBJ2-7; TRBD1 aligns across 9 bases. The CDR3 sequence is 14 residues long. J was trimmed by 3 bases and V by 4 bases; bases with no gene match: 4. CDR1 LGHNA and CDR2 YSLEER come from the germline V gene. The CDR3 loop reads CASSLETGGYEQYF. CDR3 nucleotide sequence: TGCGCCAGCAGCCTGGAGACAGGGGGCTACGAGCAGTACTTC.

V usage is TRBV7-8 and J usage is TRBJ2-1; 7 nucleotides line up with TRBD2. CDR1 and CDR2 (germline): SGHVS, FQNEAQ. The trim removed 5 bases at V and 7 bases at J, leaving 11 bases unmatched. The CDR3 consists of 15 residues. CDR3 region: CASSPFGGIPNEQFF. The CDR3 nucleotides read TGTGCCAGCAGCCCCTTCGGGGGGATCCCGAATGAGCAGTTCTTC.

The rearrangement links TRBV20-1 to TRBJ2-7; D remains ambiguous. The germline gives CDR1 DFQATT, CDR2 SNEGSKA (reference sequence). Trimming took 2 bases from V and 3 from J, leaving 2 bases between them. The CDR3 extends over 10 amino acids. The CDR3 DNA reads TGCAGTGCTAGAAGCTACGAGCAGTACTTC. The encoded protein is CSARSYEQYF.

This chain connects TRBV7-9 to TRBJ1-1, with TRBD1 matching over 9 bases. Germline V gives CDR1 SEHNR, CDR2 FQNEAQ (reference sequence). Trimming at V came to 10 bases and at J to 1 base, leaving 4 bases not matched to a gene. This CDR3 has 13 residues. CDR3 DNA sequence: TGTGCCACCAAGGGACAGGGGAACACTGAAGCTTTCTTT. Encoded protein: CATKGQGNTEAFF.

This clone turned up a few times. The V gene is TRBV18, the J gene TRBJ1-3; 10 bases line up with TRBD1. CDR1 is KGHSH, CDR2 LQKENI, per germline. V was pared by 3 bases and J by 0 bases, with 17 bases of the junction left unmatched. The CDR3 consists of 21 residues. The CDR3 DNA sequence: TGTGCCAGCTCACCCAGGGTCGCACCGGGACAGGGGTACTCCTCTGGAAACACCATATATTTT. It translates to CASSPRVAPGQGYSSGNTIYF.

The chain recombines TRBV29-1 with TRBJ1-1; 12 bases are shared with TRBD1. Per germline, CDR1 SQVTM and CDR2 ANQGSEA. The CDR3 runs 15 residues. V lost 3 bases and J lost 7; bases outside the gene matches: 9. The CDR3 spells CSVEGQGARDGEAFF. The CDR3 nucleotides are TGCAGCGTTGAGGGACAGGGGGCGCGAGATGGTGAAGCTTTCTTT. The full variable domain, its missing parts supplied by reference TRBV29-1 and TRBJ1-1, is SAVISQKPSRDICQRGTSLTIQCQVDSQVTMMFWYRQQPGQSLTLIATANQGSEATYESGFVIDKFPISRPNLTFSTLTVSNMSPEDSSIYLCSVEGQGARDGEAFFGQGTRLTVV.

CDR3 sequence (DNA): TGTGCCAGTAGTGTCCTAGCGGGAGACTCCTACAATGAGCAGTTCTTC. This codes for CASSVLAGDSYNEQFF. V usage is TRBV19 and J usage is TRBJ2-1, with 10 bases identical to TRBD2. The CDR3 length is 16 residues. V shed 5 bases, J shed 0 bases, and the junction held 4 bases outside the gene matches. Germline V gives CDR1 LNHDA, CDR2 SQIVND (reference sequence).

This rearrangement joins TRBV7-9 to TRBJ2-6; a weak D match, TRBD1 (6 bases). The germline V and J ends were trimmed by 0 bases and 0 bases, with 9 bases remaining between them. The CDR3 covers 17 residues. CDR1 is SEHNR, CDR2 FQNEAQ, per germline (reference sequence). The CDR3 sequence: CASSLAPRGSGANVLTF. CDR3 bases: TGTGCCAGCAGCTTAGCCCCCAGGGGCTCTGGGGCCAACGTCCTGACTTTC.

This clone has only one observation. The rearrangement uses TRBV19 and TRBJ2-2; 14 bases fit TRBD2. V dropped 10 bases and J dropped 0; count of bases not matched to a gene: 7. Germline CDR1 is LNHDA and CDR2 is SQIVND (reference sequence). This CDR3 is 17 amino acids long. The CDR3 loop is CATAGLAGVSNTGELFF. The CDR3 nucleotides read TGTGCCACCGCGGGACTAGCGGGGGTATCGAACACCGGGGAGCTGTTTTTT. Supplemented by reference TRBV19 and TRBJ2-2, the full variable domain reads DGGITQSPKYLFRKEGQNVTLSCEQNLNHDAMYWYRQDPGQGLRLIYYSQIVNDFQKGDIAEGYSVSREKKESFPLTVTSAQKNPTAFYLCATAGLAGVSNTGELFFGEGSRLTVL.

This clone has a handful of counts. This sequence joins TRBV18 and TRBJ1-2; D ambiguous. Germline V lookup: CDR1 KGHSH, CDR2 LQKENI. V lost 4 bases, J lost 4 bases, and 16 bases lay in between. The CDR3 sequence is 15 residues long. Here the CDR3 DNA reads TGTGCCAGCTCACACGCCCAGCTCGACGGCTATGGCTACACCTTC. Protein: CASSHAQLDGYGYTF.

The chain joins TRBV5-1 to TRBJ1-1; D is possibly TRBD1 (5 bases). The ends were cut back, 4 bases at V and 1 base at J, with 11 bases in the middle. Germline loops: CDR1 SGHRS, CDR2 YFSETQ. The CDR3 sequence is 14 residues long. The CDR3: CASSVGPSNTEAFF. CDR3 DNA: TGCGCCAGCAGCGTGGGACCCTCGAACACTGAAGCTTTCTTT. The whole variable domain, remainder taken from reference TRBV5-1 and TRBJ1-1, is KAGVTQTPRYLIKTRGQQVTLSCSPISGHRSVSWYQQTPGQGLQFLFEYFSETQRNKGNFPGRFSGRQFSNSRSEMNVSTLELGDSALYLCASSVGPSNTEAFFGQGTRLTVV.

CDR3 region: CASSLVGEQYF. In nucleotides, the CDR3 is TGTGCCAGCAGCTTAGTGGGAGAGCAGTACTTC. The rearrangement links TRBV7-2 to TRBJ2-7; D unclear. Germline V gene lookup returns CDR1 SGHTA and CDR2 FQGNSA. V lost 1 base to trimming and J lost 7 bases, with 5 bases between them. CDR3 size: 11 residues.

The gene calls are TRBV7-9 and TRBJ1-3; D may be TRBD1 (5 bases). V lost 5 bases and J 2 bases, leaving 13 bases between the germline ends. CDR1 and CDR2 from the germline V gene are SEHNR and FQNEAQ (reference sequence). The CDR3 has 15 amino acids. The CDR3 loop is CASSPGGVAGNTIYF. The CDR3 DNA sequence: TGTGCCAGCAGCCCTGGGGGGGTGGCTGGAAACACCATATATTTT.

CDR3 protein: CASSLRWTEHYGYTF. The CDR3 DNA is TGTGCCAGCAGTTTACGTTGGACAGAGCACTATGGCTACACCTTC. The chain has TRBV28 and TRBJ1-2; possible D gene TRBD1, 6 bases. Per germline, CDR1 MDHEN and CDR2 SYDVKM. V was shortened by 2 bases and J by 3 bases, with 13 bases between the two germline ends. The CDR3 is 15 amino acids.

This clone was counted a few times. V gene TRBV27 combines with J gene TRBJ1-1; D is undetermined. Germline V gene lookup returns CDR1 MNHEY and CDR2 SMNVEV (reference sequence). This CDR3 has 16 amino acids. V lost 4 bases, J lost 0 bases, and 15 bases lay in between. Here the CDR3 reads CASSSTALLVNTEAFF. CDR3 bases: TGTGCCAGCAGTTCCACAGCTCTTTTAGTGAACACTGAAGCTTTCTTT.

CDR3 bases: TGTGCCAGCAGTAACTCTAGCGGCACAGATACGCAGTATTTT. Protein: CASSNSSGTDTQYF. The chain carries TRBV7-3 and TRBJ2-3, with a tentative D call TRBD2 (6 bases). Germline V gives CDR1 SGHTA, CDR2 FQGTGA. V shed 6 bases and J shed 1 base, with 11 bases lying between them. This CDR3 has 14 residues.

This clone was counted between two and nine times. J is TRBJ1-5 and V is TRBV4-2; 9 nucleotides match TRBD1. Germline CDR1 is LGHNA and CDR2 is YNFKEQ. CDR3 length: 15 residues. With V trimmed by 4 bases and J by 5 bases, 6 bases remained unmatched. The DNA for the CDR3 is TGTGCCAGCAGCCCAAAACAGGGGGCAGATCAGCCCCAGCATTTT. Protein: CASSPKQGADQPQHF.

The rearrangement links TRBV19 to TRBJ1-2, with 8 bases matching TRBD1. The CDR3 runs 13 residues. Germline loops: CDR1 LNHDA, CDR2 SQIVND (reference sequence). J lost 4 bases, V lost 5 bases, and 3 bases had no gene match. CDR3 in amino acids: CASSAQGGYGYTF. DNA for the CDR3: TGTGCCAGTAGTGCACAGGGGGGCTATGGCTACACCTTC.

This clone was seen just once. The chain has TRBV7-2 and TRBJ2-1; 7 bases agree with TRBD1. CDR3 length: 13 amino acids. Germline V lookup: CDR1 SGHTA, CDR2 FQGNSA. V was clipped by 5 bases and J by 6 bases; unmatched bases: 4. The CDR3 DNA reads TGTGCCAGCAGCAAGACAGGGCGCAATGAGCAGTTCTTC. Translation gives CASSKTGRNEQFF.

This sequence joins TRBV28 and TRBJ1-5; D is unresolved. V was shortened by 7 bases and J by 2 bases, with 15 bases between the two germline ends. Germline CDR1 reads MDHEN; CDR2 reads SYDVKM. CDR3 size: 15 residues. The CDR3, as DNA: TGTGCCAGCACCGCTAGGAGCGGGGGCAATCAGCCCCAGCATTTT. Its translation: CASTARSGGNQPQHF.

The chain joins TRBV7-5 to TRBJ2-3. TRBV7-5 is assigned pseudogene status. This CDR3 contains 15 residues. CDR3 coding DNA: TGTGCCAGAAGCTTACCGGGGGCCCTCACAGATACGCAGTATTTT. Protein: CARSLPGALTDTQYF.

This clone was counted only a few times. The DNA of the CDR3 is TGTGCCAGCGCACCCCCCGGGGAATATGGCTACACCTTC. Translated: CASAPPGEYGYTF. This chain joins TRBV28 and TRBJ1-2, with D unclear. V was cut by 8 bases and J by 5 bases, with 15 bases left in between. CDR1 MDHEN and CDR2 SYDVKM come from the germline V gene. CDR3 size: 13 residues.

For the CDR3, the DNA is TGCGCCAGCAGCTTGTACGGCGGGGTGGCAGATACGCAGTATTTT. Encoded protein: CASSLYGGVADTQYF. The chain is built from TRBV5-1 and TRBJ2-3; tentatively, D is TRBD2 (6 bases). The CDR3 runs to 15 residues. V was pared by 1 base and J by 4 bases, with 13 bases between. From germline, CDR1 is SGHRS and CDR2 YFSETQ.

CDR3 DNA: TGTGCCAGCAGCAAAGTGGTCAGGGTCACCGGGGAGCTGTTTTTT. This codes for CASSKVVRVTGELFF. The chain employs TRBV21-1 and TRBJ2-2; TRBD1 reflects the table's D call only, with no check against the DNA. TRBV21-1 is termed a pseudogene. The CDR3 covers 15 residues.

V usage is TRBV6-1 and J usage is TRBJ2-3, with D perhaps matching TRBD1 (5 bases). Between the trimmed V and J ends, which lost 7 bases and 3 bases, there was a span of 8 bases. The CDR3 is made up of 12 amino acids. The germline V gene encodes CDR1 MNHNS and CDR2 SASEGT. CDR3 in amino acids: CASTRETDTQYF. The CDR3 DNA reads TGTGCCAGCACCAGGGAAACAGATACGCAGTATTTT.

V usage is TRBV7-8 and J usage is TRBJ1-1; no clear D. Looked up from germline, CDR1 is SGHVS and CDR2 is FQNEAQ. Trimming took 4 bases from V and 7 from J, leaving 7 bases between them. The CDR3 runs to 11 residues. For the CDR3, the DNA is TGTGCCAGCAGCTCGAGGGTTGAAGCTTTCTTT. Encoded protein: CASSSRVEAFF.